The 23 T cell receptor beta chains below were found in one sample sequenced in a study of blood T cell repertoires in COVID-19. The protocol was immunoSEQ multiplex PCR, while the TCRdb copy is restricted to in-frame clones and leaves out a portion. The table lists more than 65,000 clones, approximately 86% of them singletons. Specimen: peripheral blood. Every receptor here comes from a woman aged 45 to 65 with acute or convalescent COVID-19.

The chain has TRBV12-3 or TRBV12-4 and TRBJ1-4, with D possibly matching TRBD1 (5 bases). Between the trimmed V and J ends, which lost 6 bases and 8 bases, there was a span of 13 bases. This CDR3 is built from 13 residues. CDR3 region: CASSPRTLEKLFF. CDR3 DNA sequence: TGTGCCAGCAGCCCCCGGACACTGGAAAAACTGTTTTTT.

The chain links TRBV7-8 to TRBJ2-7; D unclear. The CDR3 loop spans 14 amino acids. CDR1 is SGHVS, CDR2 FQNEAQ, per germline. The V end lost 0 bases, the J end lost 3 bases, and 9 bases lay between the germline ends. This chain's CDR3 is CASSLASSGYEQYF. CDR3 sequence (DNA): TGTGCCAGCAGCTTAGCCTCCTCCGGCTACGAGCAGTACTTC.

The genes are TRBV5-1 and TRBJ2-3; 10 nucleotides align to TRBD2. Germline V gene sequence: CDR1 SGHRS, CDR2 YFSETQ. The CDR3 runs 16 residues. V was pared by 4 bases and J by 0 bases, with 5 bases of the junction left unmatched. For the CDR3, the DNA is TGCGCCAGCAGCCAAAGCGGGGGGGTCAGCACAGATACGCAGTATTTT. It translates to CASSQSGGVSTDTQYF.

The rearrangement joins TRBV28 to TRBJ1-4; D might be TRBD1 (5 bases). CDR1 and CDR2 (germline): MDHEN, SYDVKM. The V end lost 5 bases, the J end lost 5 bases, and 12 bases lay between the germline ends. This CDR3 contains 14 residues. This CDR3 reads CASSDDSINEKLFF. In DNA form, the CDR3 reads TGTGCCAGCAGTGACGACAGCATCAATGAAAAACTGTTTTTT.

The chain has TRBV27 and TRBJ2-1, with D maybe TRBD1 (5 bases). The germline gives CDR1 MNHEY, CDR2 SMNVEV (reference sequence). The V and J ends lost 7 bases and 3 bases respectively, with 16 bases between them. The length of the CDR3 is 15 residues. CDR3 sequence (DNA): TGTGCCAGCAACACTGGGGCTGTGGGCTACAATGAGCAGTTCTTC. It codes for CASNTGAVGYNEQFF.

The chain couples TRBV6-4 to TRBJ1-5; the D is unclear. V was trimmed by 6 bases and J by 3 bases, leaving 12 bases between them. This CDR3 is 14 amino acids long. Germline V gene lookup returns CDR1 MRHNA and CDR2 SNTAGT. Here the CDR3 reads CASSPGDANQPQHF. In nucleotides, the CDR3 is TGTGCCAGCAGCCCGGGAGACGCCAATCAGCCCCAGCATTTT.

The genes are TRBV7-9 and TRBJ1-1, with 7 bases aligning to TRBD1. CDR3 size: 16 residues. Trimming at V came to 5 bases and at J to 3 bases, leaving 12 bases not matched to a gene. Germline V lookup: CDR1 SEHNR, CDR2 FQNEAQ (reference sequence). The CDR3 sequence: CASSQSRADRDTEAFF. The CDR3 nucleotides are TGTGCCAGCAGCCAGAGCCGGGCCGACAGGGACACTGAAGCTTTCTTT. Full variable domain (remainder filled in from reference TRBV7-9 and TRBJ1-1): DTGVSQNPRHKITKRGQNVTFRCDPISEHNRLYWYRQTLGQGPEFLTYFQNEAQLEKSRLLSDRFSAERPKGSFSTLEIQRTEQGDSAMYLCASSQSRADRDTEAFFGQGTRLTVV.

The chain combines TRBV7-6 with TRBJ2-7, with 8 bases that match TRBD2. V was pared by 5 bases and J by 3 bases, with 9 bases of the junction left unmatched. The length of the CDR3 is 15 residues. CDR1 is SGHVS, CDR2 FNYEAQ, per germline. CDR3 amino acids: CASSLGAGDNYEQYF. Written as DNA, the CDR3 is TGTGCCAGCAGCCTGGGAGCGGGAGACAACTACGAGCAGTACTTC.

V usage is TRBV2 and J usage is TRBJ2-2; D possibly corresponds to TRBD1 (6 bases). The CDR3 is 14 residues long. V lost 6 bases and J 5 bases, leaving 13 bases between the germline ends. CDR1 SNHLY and CDR2 FYNNEI come from the germline V gene. CDR3 sequence: CASRLQGRTGELFF. DNA of the CDR3: TGTGCCAGCAGACTACAGGGTCGGACCGGGGAGCTGTTTTTT. The whole variable domain, filled in from reference TRBV2 and TRBJ2-2, reads EPEVTQTPSHQVTQMGQEVILRCVPISNHLYFYWYRQILGQKVEFLVSFYNNEISEKSEIFDDQFSVERPDGSNFTLKIRSTKLEDSAMYFCASRLQGRTGELFFGEGSRLTVL.

This chain links TRBV28 with TRBJ1-4, with D possibly TRBD1 on 5 matching bases. Germline V gene data show CDR1 as MDHEN and CDR2 as SYDVKM. Trimming stripped 3 bases from V and 12 bases from J, with 20 bases between. The length of the CDR3 is 15 residues. The CDR3 nucleotides are TGTGCCAGCAGTTTGAGCCAGGGATCACATTTCCAACTGTTTTTT. It specifies CASSLSQGSHFQLFF.

The genes are TRBV7-2 and TRBJ2-7; 8 bases agree with TRBD2. Germline CDR1 and CDR2: SGHTA and FQGNSA. J gave up 2 bases and V 0 bases, and 3 bases lay outside the gene matches. The CDR3 length is 15 residues. CDR3 loop: CASSLASGTTYEQYF. The CDR3 region has the DNA TGTGCCAGCAGCTTAGCTAGCGGGACGACCTACGAGCAGTACTTC.

The chain combines TRBV28 with TRBJ2-1; 8 bases align to TRBD1. Trimming removed 5 bases from V and 6 bases from J; junction bases left unmatched: 15. Germline CDR1 reads MDHEN; CDR2 reads SYDVKM. CDR3 length: 17 amino acids. CDR3 coding DNA: TGTGCCAGCAGTCTTTCGAGACAGGGGCTTCGTGGCAATGAGCAGTTCTTC. Amino acid sequence: CASSLSRQGLRGNEQFF.

The chain links TRBV6-2 or TRBV6-3 to TRBJ1-1; 8 bases line up with TRBD1. Trimming at V came to 5 bases and at J to 1 base, leaving 9 bases not matched to a gene. The CDR3 sequence is 16 residues long. Germline CDR1 MNHEY, CDR2 SVGEGT. The CDR3 here is CASSPRTGTGNTEAFF. DNA of the CDR3: TGTGCCAGCAGTCCCAGAACCGGGACAGGGAACACTGAAGCTTTCTTT.

The chain is built from TRBV5-1 and TRBJ2-1; TRBD2 agrees at 11 bases. In germline, CDR1 is SGHRS, CDR2 YFSETQ. This CDR3 region has 14 residues. V was clipped by 7 bases and J by 10 bases; unmatched bases: 10. CDR3 loop: CASELAGDRREQFF. The DNA for the CDR3 is TGCGCCAGCGAACTAGCGGGAGACCGCAGGGAGCAGTTCTTC.

This sequence joins TRBV4-1 and TRBJ2-3, with TRBD1 matching over 7 bases. The V segment lost 3 bases and the J segment 1 base; nucleotides outside the gene matches: 1. CDR1 is MGHRA, CDR2 YSYEKL, per germline. The CDR3 is 14 amino acids. CDR3 sequence reads: CASSHGQGTDTQYF. CDR3 DNA: TGCGCCAGCAGCCATGGACAGGGCACAGATACGCAGTATTTT.

The V and J genes are TRBV2 and TRBJ1-5; a weak D match, TRBD1 (5 bases). The length of the CDR3 is 15 residues. The V end was cut by 6 bases, the J end by 3 bases, with 15 bases between. Germline CDR1 SNHLY, CDR2 FYNNEI. The CDR3 nucleotides read TGTGCCAGCAGACAGGCGCTTGGGGTCAATCAGCCCCAGCATTTT. Its translation is CASRQALGVNQPQHF.

This chain joins TRBV9 and TRBJ2-3; perhaps TRBD2 as D (6 bases). The CDR3 is 16 amino acids. Germline V lookup: CDR1 SGDLS, CDR2 YYNGEE. Trimming removed 5 bases at V and 0 bases at J, with 16 bases between. CDR3 region: CASRKGGGASTDTQYF. CDR3 DNA sequence: TGTGCCAGCAGGAAGGGTGGAGGGGCGAGCACAGATACGCAGTATTTT.

The chain uses TRBV5-1 and TRBJ1-4; 8 bases are a match to TRBD1. This CDR3 spans 15 amino acids. The germline gives CDR1 SGHRS, CDR2 YFSETQ. With V trimmed by 2 bases and J by 7 bases, 7 bases remained unmatched. Here the CDR3 DNA reads TGCGCCAGCAGCTTCCAGGGGGCGCATGGTGAAAAACTGTTTTTT. Its translation: CASSFQGAHGEKLFF.

This chain connects TRBV9 to TRBJ1-2; the D is unclear. From germline, CDR1 is SGDLS and CDR2 YYNGEE. The V end lost 3 bases, the J end lost 4 bases, and 7 bases lay between the germline ends. The CDR3 has 12 amino acids. CDR3 residues: CASSASGYGYTF. CDR3 nucleotide sequence: TGTGCCAGCAGCGCATCAGGCTATGGCTACACCTTC.

The chain employs TRBV7-9 and TRBJ2-7; 9 nucleotides line up with TRBD2. Germline CDR1 and CDR2: SEHNR and FQNEAQ (reference sequence). Trimming took 1 base from V and 0 from J; bases not matched to a gene: 4. The CDR3 is made up of 16 amino acids. Written as DNA, the CDR3 is TGTGCCAGCAGCTTAGTAACTAGCGGGTCCTCCTACGAGCAGTACTTC. As protein: CASSLVTSGSSYEQYF.

The V and J genes are TRBV21-1 and TRBJ1-2; the table's TRBD1 call for D was not verified on the DNA. TRBV21-1 is annotated as a pseudogene. The CDR3 sequence is 13 residues long. The CDR3 reads CASSNTGEGGYTF. The CDR3, as DNA: TGTGCCAGCAGCAATACAGGGGAAGGTGGCTACACCTTC.

The V gene is TRBV6-5, the J gene TRBJ2-2; D is possibly TRBD1 (6 bases). Germline loops: CDR1 MNHEY, CDR2 SVGAGI. CDR3 length: 16 amino acids. Trimming took off 2 bases at V and 4 bases at J, with 14 bases between the two ends. The chain's CDR3 is CASSYADTGFTGELFF. DNA for the CDR3: TGTGCCAGCAGTTACGCGGACACAGGGTTCACCGGGGAGCTGTTTTTT.

This chain joins TRBV3-1 (or the pseudogene TRBV3-2) and TRBJ2-7, with 9 nucleotides matching TRBD2. Per the germline V gene, CDR1 is LGHDT and CDR2 is YNNKEL (reference sequence). With V trimmed by 2 bases and J by 6 bases, 5 bases remained unmatched. The CDR3 length is 14 residues. CDR3: CASSQPAGGPEQYF. The CDR3 DNA follows: TGTGCCAGCAGCCAACCGGCGGGAGGGCCCGAGCAGTACTTC.